These 22 T cell receptor beta chains were sequenced from one sample in a study of OX40 agonist ivuxolimab in advanced cancers. TCRdb keeps only in-frame clones here, not all; method: immunoSEQ multiplex PCR. The table has some 95,000 clones, about 88% seen once. Material: CD4+ or CD8+ T cells sorted from blood, obtained in a trial of the OX40 agonist ivuxolimab. Receptors originate from an adult with an advanced solid tumor such as melanoma, head and neck, liver or kidney cancer.

V is TRBV6-1 and J is TRBJ2-1; TRBD1 matches 11 bases. The CDR3 length is 14 residues. The germline V gene encodes CDR1 MNHNS and CDR2 SASEGT. V was clipped by 6 bases and J by 8 bases; unmatched bases: 6. CDR3 in DNA: TGTGCCAGCAGCCCGGACAGGGGGCGGGATGAGCAGTTCTTC. It translates to CASSPDRGRDEQFF.

This sequence joins TRBV4-1 and TRBJ2-1; D call uncertain. The V gene lost 2 bases and the J gene lost 8 bases, with 16 bases spanning the gap. The CDR3 consists of 15 residues. Germline CDR1 MGHRA, CDR2 YSYEKL. The CDR3 DNA reads TGCGCCAGCAGCCAAACCCACGCTAGTGCCCATGAGCAGTTCTTC. This sequence encodes CASSQTHASAHEQFF.

The chain combines TRBV28 with TRBJ2-1, with D possibly being TRBD1 or TRBD2 (5 bases each). The germline V and J ends were trimmed by 6 bases and 9 bases, with 15 bases remaining between them. Germline CDR1 and CDR2: MDHEN and SYDVKM. CDR3 length: 13 amino acids. CDR3 DNA: TGTGCCAGCAGCCTTAATTCGGGGCGTGAGCAGTTCTTC. This translates into CASSLNSGREQFF.

V is TRBV28 and J is TRBJ2-5, with 7 bases that match TRBD2. V was clipped by 1 base and J by 4 bases; unmatched bases: 9. The germline CDR1 and CDR2 sequences are MDHEN and SYDVKM. This CDR3 is built from 16 residues. CDR3 protein: CASSLLGLAATETQYF. Written as DNA, the CDR3 is TGTGCCAGCAGTTTATTAGGGCTAGCGGCCACAGAGACCCAGTACTTC.

The gene calls are TRBV14 and TRBJ1-1; D call uncertain. The CDR3 spans 13 residues. In germline, CDR1 is SGHDN, CDR2 FVKESK. The V end lost 4 bases, the J end lost 7 bases, and 13 bases lay between the germline ends. The CDR3 is CASSLTWGVEAFF. CDR3 nucleotide sequence: TGTGCCAGCAGCCTAACGTGGGGTGTTGAAGCTTTCTTT.

The chain couples TRBV11-3 to TRBJ2-2; possibly TRBD1 for D (6 bases). CDR3 size: 18 residues. In germline, CDR1 is SGHNT, CDR2 YENEEA. V lost 1 base, J lost 0 bases, and 15 bases lay in between. The CDR3 DNA sequence: TGTGCCAGCAGCTTAGGGAGTCTCGGGACATCGAACACCGGGGAGCTGTTTTTT. Encoded protein: CASSLGSLGTSNTGELFF.

This chain connects TRBV30 to TRBJ2-2; either TRBD1 or TRBD2 may supply D (5 bases each). Per the germline V gene, CDR1 is GTSNPN and CDR2 is SVGIG (reference sequence). This CDR3 region has 14 residues. V dropped 5 bases and J dropped 4 bases, with 14 bases sitting between them. CDR3 nucleotide sequence: TGTGCCTGGGGCCGAAGTGGGGGCACCGGGGAGCTGTTTTTT. Its protein is CAWGRSGGTGELFF.

The V and J genes are TRBV18 and TRBJ2-2; D assignment may be TRBD1 or TRBD2 (5 bases each). This CDR3 region has 13 residues. Trimming removed 4 bases at V and 4 bases at J, with 7 bases between. CDR1 and CDR2 (germline): KGHSH, LQKENI. CDR3 protein: CASSRGATGELFF. Written as DNA, the CDR3 is TGTGCCAGCTCACGAGGGGCCACCGGGGAGCTGTTTTTT. Based on the CDR3 plus reference TRBV18 and TRBJ2-2, the full variable domain is NAGVMQNPRHLVRRRGQEARLRCSPMKGHSHVYWYRQLPEEGLKFMVYLQKENIIDESGMPKERFSAEFPKEGPSILRIQQVVRGDSAAYFCASSRGATGELFFGEGSRLTVL.

V usage is TRBV6-5 and J usage is TRBJ1-3, with D possibly TRBD1 on 5 matching bases. This CDR3 comprises 15 residues. The V and J ends lost 4 bases and 4 bases respectively, with 14 bases between them. In germline, CDR1 is MNHEY, CDR2 SVGAGI. The CDR3 region is CASSSLGVAGNTIYF. CDR3 sequence (DNA): TGTGCCAGCAGTTCCTTGGGGGTCGCGGGAAACACCATATATTTT.

V is TRBV5-1 and J is TRBJ2-3, with TRBD2 matching 8 bases. Germline V lookup: CDR1 SGHRS, CDR2 YFSETQ. Losses at the gene ends were 0 bases for V and 4 bases for J; bases not matched to a gene: 4. The CDR3 loop spans 15 amino acids. The CDR3 bases are TGCGCCAGCAGCTTGGACGGGCGGGAGGCAGATACGCAGTATTTT. Translated, it gives CASSLDGREADTQYF.

The J gene is TRBJ2-2, the V gene TRBV5-4, with 8 bases lining up with TRBD1. This CDR3 is 14 amino acids long. Germline lookup yields CDR1 SGHNT and CDR2 YYREEE (reference sequence). Trimming took 1 base from V and 7 from J; bases not matched to a gene: 3. The CDR3 sequence: CASSLTGGIGELFF. The DNA of the CDR3 is TGTGCCAGCAGCTTGACAGGGGGTATCGGGGAGCTGTTTTTT.

The CDR3 DNA sequence: TGTGCCAGCAGCCCTTGGACTAGCGGGGTCTACGGGGGTGAGCAGTTCTTC. It is translated as CASSPWTSGVYGGEQFF. The chain carries TRBV7-9 and TRBJ2-1; 12 bases line up with TRBD2. The germline gives CDR1 SEHNR, CDR2 FQNEAQ (reference sequence). V was clipped by 5 bases and J by 9 bases; unmatched bases: 14. The CDR3 extends over 17 amino acids.

This clone was seen a single time. J is TRBJ1-2 and V is TRBV29-1; 7 nucleotides match TRBD1. The CDR3 runs 13 residues. V dropped 7 bases and J dropped 0; count of bases not matched to a gene: 5. The germline CDR1 and CDR2 sequences are SQVTM and ANQGSEA. The CDR3 protein is CSGSGTANYGYTF. CDR3 nucleotides: TGCAGCGGTTCCGGGACAGCTAACTATGGCTACACCTTC.

The chain employs TRBV28 and TRBJ2-2; D not certain. Trimming left V 5 bases short and J 8 bases short, with 12 bases between. Germline assignment: CDR1 MDHEN and CDR2 SYDVKM. The CDR3 length is 13 residues. Here the CDR3 DNA reads TGTGCCAGCAGTGCCCCGGCCAGGGGGGAGCTGTTTTTT. Its protein is CASSAPARGELFF.

The chain carries TRBV19 and TRBJ1-1; D might be TRBD1 (5 bases). Trimming cost V 0 bases and J 1 base, with 15 bases left between them. CDR1 LNHDA and CDR2 SQIVND come from the germline V gene (reference sequence). The CDR3 is made up of 17 amino acids. The CDR3 here is CASSIDPPGRGNTEAFF. The CDR3, as DNA: TGTGCCAGTAGTATAGATCCGCCGGGAAGGGGGAACACTGAAGCTTTCTTT.

The chain carries TRBV7-2 and TRBJ2-7, with D possibly being TRBD1 or TRBD2 (6 bases each). Trimming shortened V by 1 base and J by 0 bases, and 10 bases separated the two germline ends. This CDR3 contains 15 residues. The germline V gene encodes CDR1 SGHTA and CDR2 FQGNSA. CDR3 DNA sequence: TGTGCCAGCAGCTTAGTGGGGGGCGGCTCCTACGAGCAGTACTTC. This sequence encodes CASSLVGGGSYEQYF.

This clone occurred a few times. J is TRBJ1-1 and V is TRBV9, with D possibly being TRBD1 (6 bases). Germline CDR1 and CDR2: SGDLS and YYNGEE. CDR3 size: 15 residues. Trimming pared 0 bases from V and 4 bases from J, leaving 13 bases between. CDR3 region: CASSVEDSGATEAFF. The CDR3 nucleotides are TGTGCCAGCAGCGTAGAGGACAGCGGAGCCACTGAAGCTTTCTTT.

This chain links TRBV5-6 with TRBJ1-6, with a weak D call TRBD1 (6 bases). The CDR3 is 15 amino acids. V was clipped by 4 bases and J by 10 bases, with 18 bases between them. Germline-derived CDR1 and CDR2 are SGHDT and YYEEEE. The CDR3 DNA reads as TGTGCCAGCAGCCCCCAGGGGACGTTCGGCTCACCCCTCCACTTT. This encodes CASSPQGTFGSPLHF.

The chain uses TRBV18 and TRBJ1-3, with D perhaps TRBD1 (5 bases). The CDR3 is 15 amino acids. CDR1 and CDR2 from the germline V gene are KGHSH and LQKENI. V dropped 4 bases and J dropped 0 bases, with 10 bases sitting between them. CDR3 amino acids: CASSQTDTSGNTIYF. CDR3 nucleotides: TGTGCCAGCTCACAAACGGACACCTCTGGAAACACCATATATTTT.

This clone was counted a single time. The chain has TRBV10-3 and TRBJ1-2; D possibly corresponds to TRBD1 (6 bases). The germline CDR1 and CDR2 sequences are ENHRY and SYGVKD. The CDR3 runs 16 residues. V lost 6 bases, J lost 5 bases, and 22 bases lay in between. CDR3 coding DNA: TGTGCCATCAGGGGGGCTCTCGAACCCGACAGATATGGCTACACCTTC. As protein: CAIRGALEPDRYGYTF.

The chain carries TRBV6-6 and TRBJ1-2; no definite D call. Trimming pared 7 bases from V and 8 bases from J, leaving 23 bases between. The germline V gene encodes CDR1 MNHNY and CDR2 SVGAGI (reference sequence). The CDR3 runs 15 residues. The CDR3 region has the DNA TGTGCCAGCACCCCTGCGCTTTCGGGCGAGGGCGGCTACACCTTC. Protein: CASTPALSGEGGYTF.

The V and J genes are TRBV2 and TRBJ1-1; D call uncertain. V lost 2 bases and J lost 4, with 11 bases in between. Germline V lookup: CDR1 SNHLY, CDR2 FYNNEI. The CDR3 runs to 14 residues. CDR3 protein: CASSEQAAFTEAFF. In nucleotides, the CDR3 is TGTGCCAGCAGTGAACAAGCGGCATTCACTGAAGCTTTCTTT.